A selection of T cell receptor beta chains follows, all from one sample in a study of identical twins. Via MiXCR, TCRdb re-called the 5' RACE reads, giving one row per CDR3 protein. The table lists 1.5 million to 2 million distinct CDR3 sequences, around 29% of them singletons. Sequencing input: cord blood. The receptors shown here come from a newborn girl in good health. Both conserved end residues are part of each CDR3. Expanded clones get a size class; other rows say once, few or many, or leave the size out.

>TRBV4-2|TRBJ2-1|few
CASSPTSGRLNEQFF
>TRBV18|TRBJ1-1|.
CASSLRQGLKGDTEAFF
>TRBV28|TRBJ1-2|few
CASTSGVDGYTF
>TRBV14|TRBJ2-4|.
CASTRSGGVYIQYF
>TRBV29-1|TRBJ2-3|.
CSARTTWNTDTQYF
>TRBV13|TRBJ1-6|.
CASSLVGVINSPLHF
>TRBV27|TRBJ2-7|.
CATETGGPYYEQYF
>TRBV7-9|TRBJ2-5|few
CASSLGGQQYF
>TRBV4-1|TRBJ2-5|.
CPSSQDQGWGQETQYF
>TRBV27|TRBJ2-7|.
CASSLSGGHRSYNEQYF
>TRBV20-1|TRBJ2-1|.
CSARDLASGDNEQFF
>TRBV2|TRBJ1-2|few
CASIPPGTDGYTF
>TRBV3-1|TRBJ2-1|.
CASSQAPSRLSVYYEQFF
>TRBV5-5|TRBJ2-1|few
CASSLDGRVSEQFF
>TRBV5-1|TRBJ1-1|.
CAGSLGQSMNTEAFF